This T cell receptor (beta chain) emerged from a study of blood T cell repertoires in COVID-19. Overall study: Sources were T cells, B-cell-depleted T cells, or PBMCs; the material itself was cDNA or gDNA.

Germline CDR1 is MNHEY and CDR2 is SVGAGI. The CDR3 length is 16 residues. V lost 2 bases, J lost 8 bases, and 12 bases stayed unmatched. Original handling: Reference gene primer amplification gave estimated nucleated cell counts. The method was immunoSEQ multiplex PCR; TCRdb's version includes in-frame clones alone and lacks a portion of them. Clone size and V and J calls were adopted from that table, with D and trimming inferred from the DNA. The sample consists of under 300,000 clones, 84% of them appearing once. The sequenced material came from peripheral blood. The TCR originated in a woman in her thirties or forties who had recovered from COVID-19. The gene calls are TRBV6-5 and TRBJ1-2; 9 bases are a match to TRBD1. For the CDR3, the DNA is TGTGCCAGCAGTTACCTTACCGGGACAGGGACCTTCGGCTACACCTTC. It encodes CASSYLTGTGTFGYTF.